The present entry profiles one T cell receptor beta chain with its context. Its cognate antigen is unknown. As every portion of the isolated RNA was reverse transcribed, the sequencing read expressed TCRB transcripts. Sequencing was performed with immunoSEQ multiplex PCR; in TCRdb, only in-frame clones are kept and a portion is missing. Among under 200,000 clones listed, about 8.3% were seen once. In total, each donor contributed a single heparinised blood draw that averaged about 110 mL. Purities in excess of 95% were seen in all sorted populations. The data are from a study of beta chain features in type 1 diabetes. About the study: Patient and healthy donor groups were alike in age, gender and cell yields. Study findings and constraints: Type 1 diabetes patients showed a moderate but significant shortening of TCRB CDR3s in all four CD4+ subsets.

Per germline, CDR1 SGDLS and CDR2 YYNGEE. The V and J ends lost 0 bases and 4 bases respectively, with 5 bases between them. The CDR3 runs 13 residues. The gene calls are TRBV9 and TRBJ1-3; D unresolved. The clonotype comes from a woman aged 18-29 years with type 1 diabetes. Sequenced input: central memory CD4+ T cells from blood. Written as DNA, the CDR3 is TGTGCCAGCAGCGTAGATTCGGGAAACACCATATATTTT. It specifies CASSVDSGNTIYF.